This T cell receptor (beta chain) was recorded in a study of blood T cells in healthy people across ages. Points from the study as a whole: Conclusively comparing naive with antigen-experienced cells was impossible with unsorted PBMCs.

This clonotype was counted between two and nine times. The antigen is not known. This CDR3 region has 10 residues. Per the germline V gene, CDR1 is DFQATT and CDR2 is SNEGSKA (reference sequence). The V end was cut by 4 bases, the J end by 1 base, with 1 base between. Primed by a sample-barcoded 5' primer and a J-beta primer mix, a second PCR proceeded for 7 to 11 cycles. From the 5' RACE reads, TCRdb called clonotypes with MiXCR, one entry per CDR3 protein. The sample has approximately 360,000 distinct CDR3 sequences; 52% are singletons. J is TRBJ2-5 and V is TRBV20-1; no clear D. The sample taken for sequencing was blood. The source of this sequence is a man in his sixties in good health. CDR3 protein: CSATQETQYF. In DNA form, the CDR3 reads TGCAGTGCTACCCAAGAGACCCAGTACTTC.